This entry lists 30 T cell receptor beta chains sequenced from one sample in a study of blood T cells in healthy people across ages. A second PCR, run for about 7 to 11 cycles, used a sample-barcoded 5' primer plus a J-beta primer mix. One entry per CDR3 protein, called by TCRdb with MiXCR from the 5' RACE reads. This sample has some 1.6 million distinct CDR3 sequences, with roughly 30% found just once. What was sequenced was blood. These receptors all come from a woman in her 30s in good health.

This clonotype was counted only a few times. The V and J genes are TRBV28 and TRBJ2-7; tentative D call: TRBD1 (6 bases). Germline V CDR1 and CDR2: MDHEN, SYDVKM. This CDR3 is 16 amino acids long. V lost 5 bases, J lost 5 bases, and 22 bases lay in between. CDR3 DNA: TGTGCCAGCAGTATACCCATCTACAGGGTAAGGAACGAGCAGTACTTC. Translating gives CASSIPIYRVRNEQYF.

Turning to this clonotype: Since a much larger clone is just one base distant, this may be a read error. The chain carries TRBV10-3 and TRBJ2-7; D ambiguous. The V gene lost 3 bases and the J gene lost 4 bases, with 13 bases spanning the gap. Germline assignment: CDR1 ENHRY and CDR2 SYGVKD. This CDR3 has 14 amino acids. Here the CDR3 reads CAISDSLLRYEQYF. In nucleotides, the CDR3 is TGTGCCATCAGTGATTCACTCCTTAGATACGAGCAGTACTTC.

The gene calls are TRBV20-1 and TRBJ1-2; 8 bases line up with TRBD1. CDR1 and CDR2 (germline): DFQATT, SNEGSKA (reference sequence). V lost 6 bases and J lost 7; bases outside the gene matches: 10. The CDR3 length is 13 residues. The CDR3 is CSALRGQEGGYTF. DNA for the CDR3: TGCAGTGCCCTAAGGGGACAGGAGGGTGGCTACACCTTC.

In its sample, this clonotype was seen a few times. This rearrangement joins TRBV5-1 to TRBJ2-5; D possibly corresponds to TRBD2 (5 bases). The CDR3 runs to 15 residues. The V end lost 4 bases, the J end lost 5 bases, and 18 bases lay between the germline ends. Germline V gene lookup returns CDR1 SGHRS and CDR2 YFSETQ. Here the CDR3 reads CASSVEGEIGETQYF. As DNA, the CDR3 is TGCGCCAGCAGCGTCGAGGGCGAGATAGGGGAGACCCAGTACTTC.

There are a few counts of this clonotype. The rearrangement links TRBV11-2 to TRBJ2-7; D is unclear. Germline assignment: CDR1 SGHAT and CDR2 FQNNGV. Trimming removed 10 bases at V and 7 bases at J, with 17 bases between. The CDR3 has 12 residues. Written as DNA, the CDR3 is TGTGCCACCGACTGGGTGCCTAGAGAGCAGTACTTC. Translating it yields CATDWVPREQYF.

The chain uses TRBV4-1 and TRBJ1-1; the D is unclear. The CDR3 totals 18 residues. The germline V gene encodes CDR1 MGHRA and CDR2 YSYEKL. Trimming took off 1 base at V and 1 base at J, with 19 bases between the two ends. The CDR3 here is CASSQVAPKDSRNTEAFF. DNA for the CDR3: TGCGCCAGCAGCCAAGTCGCGCCAAAGGACTCCCGGAACACTGAAGCTTTCTTT.

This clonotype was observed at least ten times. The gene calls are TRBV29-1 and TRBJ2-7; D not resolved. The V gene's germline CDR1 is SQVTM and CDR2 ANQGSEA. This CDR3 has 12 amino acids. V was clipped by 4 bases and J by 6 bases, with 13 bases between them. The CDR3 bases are TGCAGCGTTGTGACCCCTTGGGGCGAGCAGTACTTC. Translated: CSVVTPWGEQYF.

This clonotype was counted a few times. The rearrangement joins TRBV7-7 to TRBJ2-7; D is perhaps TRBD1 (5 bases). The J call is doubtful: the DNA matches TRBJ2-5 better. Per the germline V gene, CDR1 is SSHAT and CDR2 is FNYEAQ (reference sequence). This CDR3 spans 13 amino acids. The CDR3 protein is CASSKDTSGTQYF. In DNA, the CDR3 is TGTGCCAGCAGCAAGGACACCTCAGGGACCCAGTACTTC.

The CDR3 spells CASSRSGTLYEQYF. For the CDR3, the DNA is TGTGCCAGCAGTCGCTCCGGGACACTTTACGAGCAGTACTTC. V usage is TRBV6-2 or TRBV6-3 and J usage is TRBJ2-4; the D gene is possibly TRBD1 (6 bases). The DNA end lines up better with TRBJ2-7; the J call may be wrong. CDR1 and CDR2 from the germline V gene are MNHEY and SVGEGT. The CDR3 consists of 14 residues.

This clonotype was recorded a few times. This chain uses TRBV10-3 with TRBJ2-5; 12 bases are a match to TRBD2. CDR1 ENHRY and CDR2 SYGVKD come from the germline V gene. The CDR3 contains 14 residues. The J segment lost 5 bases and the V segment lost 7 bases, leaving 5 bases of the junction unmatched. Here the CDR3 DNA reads TGTGCCATCAAGCCTAGCGGGGGGGTCGAGACCCAGTACTTC. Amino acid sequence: CAIKPSGGVETQYF.

The CDR3 spells CASTSAVDTQYF. The CDR3 DNA follows: TGTGCCAGCACTTCGGCTGTAGATACGCAGTATTTT. The chain couples TRBV28 to TRBJ2-3; D ambiguous. Germline values: CDR1 MDHEN, CDR2 SYDVKM. The CDR3 runs to 12 residues. Trimming removed 7 bases from V and 5 bases from J, with 10 bases in between.

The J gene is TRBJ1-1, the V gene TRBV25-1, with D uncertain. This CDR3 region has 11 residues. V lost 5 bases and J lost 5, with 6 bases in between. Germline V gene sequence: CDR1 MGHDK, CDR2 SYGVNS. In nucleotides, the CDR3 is TGTGCCAGCAGTATAAGGACTGAAGCTTTCTTT. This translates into CASSIRTEAFF.

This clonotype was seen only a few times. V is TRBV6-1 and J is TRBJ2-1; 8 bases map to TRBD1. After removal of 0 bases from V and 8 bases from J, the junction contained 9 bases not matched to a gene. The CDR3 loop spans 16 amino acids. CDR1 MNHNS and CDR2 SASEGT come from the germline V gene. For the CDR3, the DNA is TGTGCCAGCAGTGAAGCGCAGGCAGGGGGCGAGGATGAGCAGTTCTTC. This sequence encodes CASSEAQAGGEDEQFF.

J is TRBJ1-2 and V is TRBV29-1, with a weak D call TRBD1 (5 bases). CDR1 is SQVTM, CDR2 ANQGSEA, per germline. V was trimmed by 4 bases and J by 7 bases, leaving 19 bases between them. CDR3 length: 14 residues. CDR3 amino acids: CSVVGTAVKGGYTF. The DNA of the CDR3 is TGCAGCGTTGTCGGGACTGCCGTAAAGGGTGGCTACACCTTC.

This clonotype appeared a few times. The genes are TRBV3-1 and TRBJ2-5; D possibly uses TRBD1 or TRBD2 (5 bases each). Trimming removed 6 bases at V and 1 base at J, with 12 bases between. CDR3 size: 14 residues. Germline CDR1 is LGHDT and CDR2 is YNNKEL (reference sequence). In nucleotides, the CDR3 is TGTGCCAGCAGGGGGTGGGGGTTCCAAGAGACCCAGTACTTC. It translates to CASRGWGFQETQYF.

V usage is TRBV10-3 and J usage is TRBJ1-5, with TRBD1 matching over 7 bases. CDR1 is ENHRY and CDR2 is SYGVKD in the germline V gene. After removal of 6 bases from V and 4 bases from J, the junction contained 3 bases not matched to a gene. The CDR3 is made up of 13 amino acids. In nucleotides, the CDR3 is TGTGCCATCAGACAGGGGCAGAATCAGCCCCAGCATTTT. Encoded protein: CAIRQGQNQPQHF.

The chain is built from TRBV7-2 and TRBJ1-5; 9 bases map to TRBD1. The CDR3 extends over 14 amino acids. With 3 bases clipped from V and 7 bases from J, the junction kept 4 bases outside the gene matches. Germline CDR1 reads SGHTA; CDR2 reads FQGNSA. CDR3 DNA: TGTGCCAGCAGCTTGTGGACAGGGGACCAGCCCCAGCATTTT. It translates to CASSLWTGDQPQHF.

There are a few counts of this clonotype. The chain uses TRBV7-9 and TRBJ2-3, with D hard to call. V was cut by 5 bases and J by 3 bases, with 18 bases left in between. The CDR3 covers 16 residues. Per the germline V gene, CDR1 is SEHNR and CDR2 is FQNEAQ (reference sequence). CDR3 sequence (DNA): TGTGCCAGCAGCCCACACATAGGGCTGGGGACAGATACGCAGTATTTT. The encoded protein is CASSPHIGLGTDTQYF.

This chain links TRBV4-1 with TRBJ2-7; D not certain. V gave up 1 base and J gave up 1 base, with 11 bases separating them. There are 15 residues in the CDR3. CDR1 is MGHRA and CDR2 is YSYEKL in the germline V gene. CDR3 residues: CASSQVLGSSYEQYF. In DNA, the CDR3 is TGCGCCAGCAGCCAAGTCCTGGGCTCATCCTACGAGCAGTACTTC.

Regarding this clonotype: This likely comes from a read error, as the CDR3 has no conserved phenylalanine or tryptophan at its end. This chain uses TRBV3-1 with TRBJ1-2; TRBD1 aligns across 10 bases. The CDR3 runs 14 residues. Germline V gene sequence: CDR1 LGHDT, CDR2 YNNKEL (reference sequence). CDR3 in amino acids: CASNQGTGVYGYTL. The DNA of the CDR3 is TGTGCCAGCAACCAAGGGACAGGGGTGTATGGCTACACCTTA.

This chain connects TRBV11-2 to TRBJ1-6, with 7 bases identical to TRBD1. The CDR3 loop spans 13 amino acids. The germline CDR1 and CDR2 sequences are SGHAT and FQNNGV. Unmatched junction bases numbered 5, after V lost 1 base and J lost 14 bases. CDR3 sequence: CASSLATGHSLHF. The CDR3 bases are TGTGCCAGCAGCTTAGCGACAGGGCATTCCCTCCACTTT.

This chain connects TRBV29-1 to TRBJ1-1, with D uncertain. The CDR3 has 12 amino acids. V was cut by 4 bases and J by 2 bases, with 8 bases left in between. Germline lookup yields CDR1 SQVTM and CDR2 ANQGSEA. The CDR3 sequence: CSVVEANTEAFF. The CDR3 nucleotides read TGCAGCGTTGTTGAGGCAAACACTGAAGCTTTCTTT.

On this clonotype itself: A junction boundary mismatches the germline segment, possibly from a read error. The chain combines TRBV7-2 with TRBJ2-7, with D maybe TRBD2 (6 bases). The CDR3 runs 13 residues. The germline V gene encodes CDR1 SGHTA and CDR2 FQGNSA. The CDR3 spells CAGSSAGSYEQYF. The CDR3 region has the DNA TGTGCCGGCAGCTCCGCGGGGAGCTACGAGCAGTACTTC.

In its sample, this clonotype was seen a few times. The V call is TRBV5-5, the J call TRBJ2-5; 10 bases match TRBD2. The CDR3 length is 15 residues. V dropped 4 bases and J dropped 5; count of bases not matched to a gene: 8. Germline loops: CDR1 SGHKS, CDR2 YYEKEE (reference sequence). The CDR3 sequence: CASSQAGGNSETQYF. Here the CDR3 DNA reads TGTGCCAGCAGCCAAGCGGGGGGGAACTCGGAGACCCAGTACTTC.

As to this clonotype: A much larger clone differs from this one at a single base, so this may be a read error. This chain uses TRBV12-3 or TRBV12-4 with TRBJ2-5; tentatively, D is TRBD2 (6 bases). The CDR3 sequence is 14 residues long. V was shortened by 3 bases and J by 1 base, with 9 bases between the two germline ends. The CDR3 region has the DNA TGTGCCAGCAGTTTCATGGGGGGCCAAGAGACCCAGTACTTC. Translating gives CASSFMGGQETQYF.

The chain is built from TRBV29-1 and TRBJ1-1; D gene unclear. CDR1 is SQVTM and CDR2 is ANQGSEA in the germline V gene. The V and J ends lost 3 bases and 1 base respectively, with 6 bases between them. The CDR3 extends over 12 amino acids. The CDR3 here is CSVDAKNTEAFF. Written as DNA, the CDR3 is TGCAGCGTTGATGCGAAGAACACTGAAGCTTTCTTT.

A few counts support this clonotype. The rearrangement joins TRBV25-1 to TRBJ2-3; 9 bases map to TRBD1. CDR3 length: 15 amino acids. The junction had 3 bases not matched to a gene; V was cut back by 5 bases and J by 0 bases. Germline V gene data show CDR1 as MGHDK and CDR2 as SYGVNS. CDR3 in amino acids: CASSRDRVSTDTQYF. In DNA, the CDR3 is TGTGCCAGCAGTAGGGACAGGGTTAGCACAGATACGCAGTATTTT.

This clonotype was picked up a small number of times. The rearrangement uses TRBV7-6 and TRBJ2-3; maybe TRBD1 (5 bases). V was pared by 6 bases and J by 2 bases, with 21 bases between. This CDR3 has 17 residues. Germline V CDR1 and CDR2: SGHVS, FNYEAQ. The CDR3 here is CASSTFLGQANTDTQYF. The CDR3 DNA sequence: TGTGCCAGCAGTACCTTTCTGGGGCAGGCGAACACAGATACGCAGTATTTT.

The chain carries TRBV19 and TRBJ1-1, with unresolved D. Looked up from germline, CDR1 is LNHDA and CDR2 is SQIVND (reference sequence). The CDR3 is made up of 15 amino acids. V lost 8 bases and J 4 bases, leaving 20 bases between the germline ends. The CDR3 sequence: CASGHLAQQSTEAFF. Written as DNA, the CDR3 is TGTGCCAGTGGCCACCTGGCCCAACAGAGCACTGAAGCTTTCTTT.

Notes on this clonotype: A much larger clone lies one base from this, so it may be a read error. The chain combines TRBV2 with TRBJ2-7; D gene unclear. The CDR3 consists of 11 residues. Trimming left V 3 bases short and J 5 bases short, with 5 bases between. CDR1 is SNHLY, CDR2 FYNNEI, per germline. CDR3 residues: CASSELNEQYF. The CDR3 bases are TGTGCCAGCAGTGAGCTCAACGAGCAGTACTTC. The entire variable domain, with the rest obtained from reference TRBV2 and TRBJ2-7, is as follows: EPEVTQTPSHQVTQMGQEVILRCVPISNHLYFYWYRQILGQKVEFLVSFYNNEISEKSEIFDDQFSVERPDGSNFTLKIRSTKLEDSAMYFCASSELNEQYFGPGTRLTVT.